This TCR beta chain was captured by sequencing in a study of blood T cell repertoires in COVID-19 (dated by TCRdb to about 2020). About the investigation overall: The collaborator samples originated in the United States, Italy and Spain and spanned the acute and convalescent phases of COVID-19. The prospective study material was composed of cDNA or gDNA derived from T cells, B-cell-depleted T cells, or PBMCs. The dataset comprised deeply sampled blood TCRbeta repertoires from subjects exposed to, actively infected with, or recovered from COVID-19. The repertoires were released in a freely available public database meant as a resource for research on the immune response to SARS-CoV-2. The samples were drawn from the first 160 participants of the ongoing ImmuneRACE study and from 950 to 1,500 subjects provided by 6 global collaborators. A de-identified subject ID, COVID-19 status, age in years and sex were almost always included in the sample metadata. HLA class I and class II types, where available, came from metadata supplied by the sample provider rather than from assay-based typing. What the research found in general, with its limitations: Clinical and demographic metadata were provided uncurated, with the amount varying by source and participant.

One collaborating source in Seattle enrolled patients while the patients were actively infected and followed the patients over time throughout the course of disease. Each collaborating institution followed its own protocols to collect whole blood in K2EDTA tubes. For TCRbeta analysis, collaborator samples were shipped as frozen whole blood, as isolated PBMCs, or as DNA extracted from either sample type. The immunoSEQ Assay, a bias-controlled multiplex PCR, was used to amplify TCRbeta CDR3 regions from genomic DNA. The authors' analysis ran thus. The number of nucleated cells in each sample was estimated from the amplification of reference gene primers within the assay. Sequence reads were collapsed and filtered to measure the absolute abundance of every unique TCRbeta CDR3 rearrangement. For each sample, productive Simpson clonality was calculated as the square root of Simpson's diversity index across productive rearrangements. This immuneACCESS table, as held by TCRdb, lists in-frame sequences with V and J called but not all clones. Of the missing ones, under half trace to an unresolved V gene in checked studies; the others have no known cause. That table gives V, J and clone size, and the DNA gave D and trimming. The sample records about 480,000 clones, roughly nine tenths of which are singletons. Of the sample, around 7.8% falls within the top ten clones.

Remarks on this clone: What this receptor recognizes is not known. Base qualities are not at hand, and no much larger clone is one base apart.

CDR1 and CDR2 (SGDLS, YYNGEE) derive from the germline V gene. For this chain, trimming is 0 bases at the V end and 5 bases at the J end, and the number of junction bases without a gene match is 8. Reading from cysteine to phenylalanine, the CDR3 counts 17 amino acids. Only the CDR3 region is kept as DNA, spanning 51 bases read in frame from base 1. Sequenced: peripheral blood. The TCR originated in a woman aged 45-65 years with COVID-19, enrolled during active disease. This sequence uses TRBV9 and TRBJ2-1; TRBD2 lines up with 10 middle nucleotides. CDR3 sequence: CASSVEGSGGAHNEQFF. The DNA sequence reads TGTGCCAGCAGCGTAGAAGGAAGCGGGGGGGCTCACAATGAGCAGTTCTTC.